This TCR beta chain was observed in a study of T-cell memory formation after mild COVID-19. This clonotype was observed a handful of times. Its matching antigen is unknown. TCRdb re-called the 5' RACE reads through MiXCR, storing one row per CDR3 protein. The sample consists of hundreds of thousands of distinct CDR3 sequences, 20% to 25% of them appearing once. V lost 6 bases, J lost 5 bases, and 10 bases lay in between. Germline loops: CDR1 MNHNY, CDR2 SVGAGI (reference sequence). This CDR3 has 12 residues. Study-wide findings and caveats: Second-wave clones peaking on day 37 lacked confirmed SARS-CoV-2 specificity.

The origin of this receptor is an adult woman who had mild COVID-19 (a few samples of this study predate the infection). Cell type and time point are not known. Sample: PBMCs or a T cell subset sorted from them (not recorded which). The chain carries TRBV6-6 and TRBJ1-2; D ambiguous. This CDR3 is CASSPPEYGYTF. Written as DNA, the CDR3 is TGTGCCAGCAGCCCCCCGGAGTATGGCTACACCTTC.